This record covers a single T cell receptor beta chain. This sample was taken from a study of blood T cell repertoires in COVID-19. Study details: T cells, B-cell-depleted T cells, or PBMCs supplied cDNA or gDNA.

This study enrolled people aged roughly 18 to 89 from about two dozen US geographic areas. Cohort allocation depended upon clinical history that participants reported. Authors' analysis steps: Reference gene primers were amplified, and this amplification served to estimate nucleated cell counts. Clones were read by immunoSEQ multiplex PCR, and TCRdb kept only the in-frame ones, dropping some. V, J and clone size reflect that table, while D and trimming were determined from the DNA. The sample includes a few hundred thousand clones, roughly 85% of them seen just once. This CDR3 is built from 14 residues. Trimming removed 3 bases from V and 4 bases from J; junction bases left unmatched: 4. The germline gives CDR1 SGDLS, CDR2 YYNGEE.

V is TRBV9 and J is TRBJ1-2, with TRBD1 matching 9 bases. Sequencing was performed on PBMCs or T cells enriched from blood (not recorded which). The receptor was derived from a woman aged 25 to 39 who had recovered from COVID-19. CDR3: CASSGGQGSYGYTF. The CDR3 DNA reads as TGTGCCAGCAGCGGGGGACAGGGAAGCTATGGCTACACCTTC.